These 30 T cell receptor beta chains originate from one sample sequenced in a study of Ad26.COV2.S vaccination and SARS-CoV-2 variants. The sample's treatment: around 19 received Ad26.COV2.S at low or high dose, single or two shots; about five received placebo; per-sample allocation not given. Samples came from day 63 after the first vaccine or placebo injection. TCRdb keeps only in-frame clones here, not all; method: immunoSEQ multiplex PCR. The sample includes 350,000 to 550,000 clones, roughly 89% seen only once; the top ten take approximately 2.5%. This specimen was peripheral blood, taken in a trial of Ad26.COV2.S vaccine versus placebo. Source of these receptors: a person between 18 and 59 years old who received the Ad26.COV2.S COVID-19 vaccine or a placebo.

The J gene is TRBJ2-5, the V gene TRBV9; TRBD2 matches at 8 bases. The germline V gene has CDR1 SGDLS and CDR2 YYNGEE. The J segment lost 2 bases and the V segment lost 9 bases, leaving 12 bases of the junction unmatched. The CDR3 is made up of 15 amino acids. CDR3 sequence (DNA): TGTGCCACCGATCCCTCCACTAGCGGACAAGAGACCCAGTACTTC. This codes for CATDPSTSGQETQYF. Together with reference TRBV9 and TRBJ2-5, the CDR3 gives the full variable domain: DSGVTQTPKHLITATGQRVTLRCSPRSGDLSVYWYQQSLDQGLQFLIQYYNGEERAKGNILERFSAQQFPDLHSELNLSSLELGDSALYFCATDPSTSGQETQYFGPGTRLLVL.

This chain's CDR3 is CASNRGRNTEAFF. Here the CDR3 DNA reads TGCGCCAGCAACAGGGGAAGGAACACTGAAGCTTTCTTT. The gene calls are TRBV4-1 and TRBJ1-1; 7 bases line up with TRBD1. The CDR3 has 13 residues. V lost 7 bases to trimming and J lost 1 base; unmatched junction nucleotides: 3. The V gene's germline CDR1 is MGHRA and CDR2 YSYEKL.

CDR3: CASSSTPGGNYGYTF. The CDR3 bases are TGTGCCAGCAGCTCCACCCCGGGGGGGAACTATGGCTACACCTTC. J is TRBJ1-2 and V is TRBV5-6; maybe TRBD1 (5 bases). The V end lost 3 bases, the J end lost 2 bases, and 14 bases lay between the germline ends. CDR1 is SGHDT and CDR2 is YYEEEE in the germline V gene. The length of the CDR3 is 15 residues. The full variable domain, completed using reference TRBV5-6 and TRBJ1-2, is DAGVTQSPTHLIKTRGQQVTLRCSPKSGHDTVSWYQQALGQGPQFIFQYYEEEERQRGNFPDRFSGHQFPNYSSELNVNALLLGDSALYLCASSSTPGGNYGYTFGSGTRLTVV.

The V call is TRBV5-6, the J call TRBJ1-5; 8 bases align to TRBD1. V lost 3 bases and J lost 8; bases outside the gene matches: 4. Germline CDR1 is SGHDT and CDR2 is YYEEEE. The CDR3 is made up of 13 amino acids. The CDR3 is CASSSGGVEPQHF. The CDR3 coding sequence is TGTGCCAGCAGCTCAGGGGGCGTGGAGCCCCAGCATTTT.

The V and J genes are TRBV4-2 and TRBJ2-3; no firm D call. The germline CDR1 and CDR2 sequences are LGHNA and YNFKEQ. V was trimmed by 2 bases and J by 5 bases, leaving 5 bases between them. CDR3 length: 12 residues. The CDR3 sequence is CASSQLRDTQYF. CDR3 nucleotides: TGTGCCAGCAGCCAACTGCGAGATACGCAGTATTTT.

CDR3 bases: TGTGCCAGCAGCGTTAGCCCCACCAGGACCGGGGAGCTGTTTTTT. Encoded protein: CASSVSPTRTGELFF. The chain links TRBV9 to TRBJ2-2; D is ambiguous. The germline V gene has CDR1 SGDLS and CDR2 YYNGEE. CDR3 length: 15 residues. The V gene lost 2 bases and the J gene lost 5 bases, with 13 bases spanning the gap.

The CDR3 region has the DNA TGCGCCAGCAGCCAAGATGTGGCTTACAATGAGCAGTTCTTC. Translating it yields CASSQDVAYNEQFF. The V gene is TRBV4-3, the J gene TRBJ2-1; D gene ambiguous. V lost 0 bases and J 4 bases, leaving 7 bases between the germline ends. Germline V gives CDR1 LGHNA, CDR2 YSLEER. The CDR3 spans 14 residues.

V usage is TRBV30 and J usage is TRBJ1-2, with 8 bases fitting TRBD1. This CDR3 comprises 13 residues. Germline V gene sequence: CDR1 GTSNPN, CDR2 SVGIG (reference sequence). Trimming cost V 5 bases and J 5 bases; bases outside gene matches: 7. CDR3 sequence (DNA): TGTGCCTGGGCTCGGGACAGGCCTTATGGCTACACCTTC. Residues: CAWARDRPYGYTF.

The CDR3 nucleotides read TGTGCCAGCTCACGAGGACAGGGACACTCTGGAAACACCATATATTTT. This codes for CASSRGQGHSGNTIYF. The V call is TRBV18, the J call TRBJ1-3; 8 bases map to TRBD1. The CDR3 extends over 16 amino acids. The trim removed 4 bases at V and 0 bases at J, leaving 5 bases unmatched. CDR1 is KGHSH and CDR2 is LQKENI in the germline V gene.

This clone was detected once. The genes are TRBV30 and TRBJ2-5; D is unclear. CDR3 size: 14 residues. CDR1 and CDR2 (germline): GTSNPN, SVGIG (reference sequence). V lost 2 bases, J lost 5 bases, and 15 bases lay in between. CDR3: CAWSSAAWRETQYF. The CDR3 nucleotides read TGTGCCTGGAGTTCGGCAGCCTGGCGGGAGACCCAGTACTTC.

CDR3 in DNA: TGTGCCAGCAGCTCCCTTGGCGCCTTGAACACTGAAGCTTTCTTT. Translation: CASSSLGALNTEAFF. V is TRBV7-2 and J is TRBJ1-1; D remains ambiguous. CDR3 size: 15 residues. V was clipped by 4 bases and J by 0 bases, with 12 bases between them. The germline V gene encodes CDR1 SGHTA and CDR2 FQGNSA.

V gene TRBV7-3 combines with J gene TRBJ2-5; 7 bases align to TRBD1. J gave up 2 bases and V 3 bases, and 3 bases lay outside the gene matches. The CDR3 covers 14 residues. Per the germline V gene, CDR1 is SGHTA and CDR2 is FQGTGA. The CDR3 DNA reads TGTGCCAGCAGCTTGACGGGACAGCAAGAGACCCAGTACTTC. Translation: CASSLTGQQETQYF.

The genes are TRBV5-5 and TRBJ2-7; 7 bases match TRBD1. With 4 bases clipped from V and 2 bases from J, the junction kept 6 bases outside the gene matches. Germline loops: CDR1 SGHKS, CDR2 YYEKEE (reference sequence). The CDR3 has 14 residues. DNA for the CDR3: TGTGCCAGCAGCATAGAGGGACAGACCTACGAGCAGTACTTC. It specifies CASSIEGQTYEQYF. Supplemented by reference TRBV5-5 and TRBJ2-7, the full variable domain reads DAGVTQSPTHLIKTRGQQVTLRCSPISGHKSVSWYQQVLGQGPQFIFQYYEKEERGRGNFPDRFSARQFPNYSSELNVNALLLGDSALYLCASSIEGQTYEQYFGPGTRLTVT.

The CDR3 region is CASRQHRDPLDTQYF. The CDR3 nucleotides read TGCGCCAGCAGACAACACAGGGACCCATTAGATACGCAGTATTTT. The chain joins TRBV5-1 to TRBJ2-3; the D gene is possibly TRBD1 (6 bases). The CDR3 is 15 residues long. Looked up from germline, CDR1 is SGHRS and CDR2 is YFSETQ. V was shortened by 5 bases and J by 5 bases, with 18 bases between the two germline ends.

This sequence joins TRBV9 and TRBJ2-6; D unclear. The CDR3 is 17 residues long. Germline values: CDR1 SGDLS, CDR2 YYNGEE. With 0 bases removed from V and 0 bases from J, the gap between germline ends came to 10 bases. CDR3 nucleotides: TGTGCCAGCAGCGTAGCCCCACAGCACTCTGGGGCCAACGTCCTGACTTTC. It translates to CASSVAPQHSGANVLTF.

The chain employs TRBV11-1 and TRBJ1-1; no definite D call. V lost 5 bases and J lost 2, with 9 bases in between. Germline V gene sequence: CDR1 SGHAT, CDR2 FQDESV (reference sequence). CDR3 length: 13 residues. The chain's CDR3 is CASSHTRNTEAFF. Written as DNA, the CDR3 is TGTGCCAGCAGCCATACCCGAAACACTGAAGCTTTCTTT.

This chain connects TRBV5-5 to TRBJ2-7; 9 nucleotides line up with TRBD1. Trimming at V came to 0 bases and at J to 3 bases, leaving 13 bases not matched to a gene. The germline V gene encodes CDR1 SGHKS and CDR2 YYEKEE (reference sequence). CDR3 length: 18 amino acids. For the CDR3, the DNA is TGTGCCAGCAGCTTGGAGACCGGACAGGGGTTAGGTTACTACGAGCAGTACGTC. This translates into CASSLETGQGLGYYEQYV.

In DNA, the CDR3 is TGTGCCAGCAGCTTTAGCGGGGGGGCGGCTTACGAGCAGTACTTC. Translated: CASSFSGGAAYEQYF. The genes are TRBV7-2 and TRBJ2-7; 11 bases are shared with TRBD2. V was clipped by 3 bases and J by 4 bases; unmatched bases: 5. Per germline, CDR1 SGHTA and CDR2 FQGNSA. The CDR3 runs to 15 residues.

The chain joins TRBV9 to TRBJ1-1; D unresolved. Per the germline V gene, CDR1 is SGDLS and CDR2 is YYNGEE. The CDR3 length is 16 residues. V was cut by 2 bases and J by 1 base, with 15 bases left in between. CDR3 nucleotide sequence: TGTGCCAGCAGCGTCGAGCCCCTACCTAGGAACACTGAAGCTTTCTTT. Its protein is CASSVEPLPRNTEAFF.

J is TRBJ1-4 and V is TRBV7-2, with D uncertain. The CDR3 extends over 14 amino acids. The germline V gene has CDR1 SGHTA and CDR2 FQGNSA. Trimming took 1 base from V and 10 from J, leaving 13 bases between them. The CDR3 DNA reads as TGTGCCAGCAGCTTAGATAACGCATACGGAAAACTGTTTTTT. It translates to CASSLDNAYGKLFF.

This sequence joins TRBV28 and TRBJ1-1; D is ambiguous. V gave up 3 bases and J gave up 4 bases, with 9 bases separating them. Germline CDR1 reads MDHEN; CDR2 reads SYDVKM. CDR3 length: 13 residues. In DNA form, the CDR3 reads TGTGCCAGCAGTTTGAAACCCTCCACTGAAGCTTTCTTT. The encoded protein is CASSLKPSTEAFF. Complete variable domain (other parts from reference TRBV28 and TRBJ1-1): DVKVTQSSRYLVKRTGEKVFLECVQDMDHENMFWYRQDPGLGLRLIYFSYDVKMKEKGDIPEGYSVSREKKERFSLILESASTNQTSMYLCASSLKPSTEAFFGQGTRLTVV.

The J gene is TRBJ1-4, the V gene TRBV3-1 (or the pseudogene TRBV3-2); TRBD1 matches 11 bases. J was trimmed by 12 bases and V by 1 base; bases with no gene match: 1. Germline V gene lookup returns CDR1 LGHDT and CDR2 YNNKEL (reference sequence). CDR3 length: 13 residues. The CDR3 nucleotides read TGTGCCAGCAGCCAAGGGACAGGGGGCCAACTGTTTTTT. This codes for CASSQGTGGQLFF.

The chain carries TRBV28 and TRBJ1-2; D is possibly TRBD1 (6 bases). This CDR3 contains 15 residues. The V gene's germline CDR1 is MDHEN and CDR2 SYDVKM. V lost 3 bases and J 6 bases, leaving 17 bases between the germline ends. The CDR3 region has the DNA TGTGCCAGCAGTTTCGCAGGGGTACGGACTAATGGCTACACCTTC. This codes for CASSFAGVRTNGYTF.

This sequence joins TRBV2 and TRBJ2-7, with D unresolved. The CDR3 loop spans 12 amino acids. V was cut by 6 bases and J by 0 bases, with 6 bases left in between. CDR1 SNHLY and CDR2 FYNNEI come from the germline V gene. The CDR3 loop reads CASSTASYEQYF. The DNA of the CDR3 is TGTGCCAGCAGCACAGCCTCCTACGAGCAGTACTTC. Full variable domain (rest looked up from reference TRBV2 and TRBJ2-7): EPEVTQTPSHQVTQMGQEVILRCVPISNHLYFYWYRQILGQKVEFLVSFYNNEISEKSEIFDDQFSVERPDGSNFTLKIRSTKLEDSAMYFCASSTASYEQYFGPGTRLTVT.

The V call is TRBV28, the J call TRBJ2-7, with 10 bases that match TRBD2. This CDR3 contains 15 residues. The V gene's germline CDR1 is MDHEN and CDR2 SYDVKM. The trim removed 6 bases at V and 0 bases at J, leaving 5 bases unmatched. Here the CDR3 DNA reads TGTGCCAGCAGCCCGCTAGCGGGGGTCTCCTACGAGCAGTACGTC. Translating it yields CASSPLAGVSYEQYV.

This clone was detected only once. The rearrangement joins TRBV27 to TRBJ2-7, with TRBD1 as a possible D gene (5 bases). CDR3 length equals 15 residues. The germline CDR1 and CDR2 sequences are MNHEY and SMNVEV (reference sequence). Trimming cost V 5 bases and J 2 bases, with 16 bases left between them. The CDR3 loop is CASSTIGDRTYEQYF. The DNA of the CDR3 is TGTGCCAGCAGTACAATCGGTGACAGAACCTACGAGCAGTACTTC.

V gene TRBV11-2 combines with J gene TRBJ2-3; D is undetermined. CDR1 and CDR2 from the germline V gene are SGHAT and FQNNGV. CDR3 size: 12 residues. With 0 bases removed from V and 10 bases from J, the gap between germline ends came to 8 bases. The CDR3 bases are TGTGCCAGCAGCTTAGATCGAGTAGCGCAGTATTTT. Translated: CASSLDRVAQYF.

The genes are TRBV6-7 and TRBJ2-7; D possibly corresponds to TRBD2 (6 bases). TRBV6-7 is treated as an ORF (open reading frame) with a function not yet certain. The CDR3 extends over 19 amino acids. Deletions cut 6 bases from V and 1 base from J, with 28 bases between. The CDR3 region is CASSEHPLTSPDPSYEQYV. In nucleotides, the CDR3 is TGTGCCAGCAGCGAACACCCTTTAACTAGCCCAGACCCGTCCTACGAGCAGTACGTC.

The gene calls are TRBV2 and TRBJ2-1; 11 bases map to TRBD2. This CDR3 spans 18 amino acids. Unmatched junction bases numbered 7, after V lost 2 bases and J lost 1 base. From germline, CDR1 is SNHLY and CDR2 FYNNEI. The CDR3 protein is CASSEFSGRAWSYNEQFF. The CDR3 region has the DNA TGTGCCAGCAGTGAATTTAGCGGGAGGGCCTGGTCCTACAATGAGCAGTTCTTC.

This clone was detected only a few times. The genes are TRBV14 and TRBJ2-3; tentatively, D is TRBD1 or TRBD2 (5 bases each). The germline V gene has CDR1 SGHDN and CDR2 FVKESK. Deletions cut 3 bases from V and 1 base from J, with 17 bases between. The CDR3 sequence is 17 residues long. CDR3 in amino acids: CASSQTTGWGRTDTQYF. The CDR3 bases are TGTGCCAGCAGCCAGACGACTGGCTGGGGACGCACAGATACGCAGTATTTT.